Sequencing of this T cell receptor (beta chain) was carried out in a study of T cell changes during pregnancy in multiple sclerosis. Germline V lookup: CDR1 SGHTS, CDR2 YDEGEE. After removal of 2 bases from V and 8 bases from J, the junction contained 13 bases not matched to a gene. This CDR3 contains 18 residues. Only in-frame clones appear in the TCRdb table, and some are missing; sequencing was by immunoSEQ multiplex PCR. The sample carries about 50,000 clones, approximately 90% recorded once. This clone was seen only once. This receptor was identified in a female donor with multiple sclerosis, enrolled in a pregnancy study. The V call is TRBV5-8, the J call TRBJ2-1; 13 bases agree with TRBD2. The specimen comprised CD4+ T cells from peripheral blood mononuclear cells, sampled after pregnancy. Here the CDR3 DNA reads TGTGCCAGCAGCTTAGGACTAGCGGGAGCTTTGGTGTTATATGAGCAGTTCTTC. Protein product: CASSLGLAGALVLYEQFF.